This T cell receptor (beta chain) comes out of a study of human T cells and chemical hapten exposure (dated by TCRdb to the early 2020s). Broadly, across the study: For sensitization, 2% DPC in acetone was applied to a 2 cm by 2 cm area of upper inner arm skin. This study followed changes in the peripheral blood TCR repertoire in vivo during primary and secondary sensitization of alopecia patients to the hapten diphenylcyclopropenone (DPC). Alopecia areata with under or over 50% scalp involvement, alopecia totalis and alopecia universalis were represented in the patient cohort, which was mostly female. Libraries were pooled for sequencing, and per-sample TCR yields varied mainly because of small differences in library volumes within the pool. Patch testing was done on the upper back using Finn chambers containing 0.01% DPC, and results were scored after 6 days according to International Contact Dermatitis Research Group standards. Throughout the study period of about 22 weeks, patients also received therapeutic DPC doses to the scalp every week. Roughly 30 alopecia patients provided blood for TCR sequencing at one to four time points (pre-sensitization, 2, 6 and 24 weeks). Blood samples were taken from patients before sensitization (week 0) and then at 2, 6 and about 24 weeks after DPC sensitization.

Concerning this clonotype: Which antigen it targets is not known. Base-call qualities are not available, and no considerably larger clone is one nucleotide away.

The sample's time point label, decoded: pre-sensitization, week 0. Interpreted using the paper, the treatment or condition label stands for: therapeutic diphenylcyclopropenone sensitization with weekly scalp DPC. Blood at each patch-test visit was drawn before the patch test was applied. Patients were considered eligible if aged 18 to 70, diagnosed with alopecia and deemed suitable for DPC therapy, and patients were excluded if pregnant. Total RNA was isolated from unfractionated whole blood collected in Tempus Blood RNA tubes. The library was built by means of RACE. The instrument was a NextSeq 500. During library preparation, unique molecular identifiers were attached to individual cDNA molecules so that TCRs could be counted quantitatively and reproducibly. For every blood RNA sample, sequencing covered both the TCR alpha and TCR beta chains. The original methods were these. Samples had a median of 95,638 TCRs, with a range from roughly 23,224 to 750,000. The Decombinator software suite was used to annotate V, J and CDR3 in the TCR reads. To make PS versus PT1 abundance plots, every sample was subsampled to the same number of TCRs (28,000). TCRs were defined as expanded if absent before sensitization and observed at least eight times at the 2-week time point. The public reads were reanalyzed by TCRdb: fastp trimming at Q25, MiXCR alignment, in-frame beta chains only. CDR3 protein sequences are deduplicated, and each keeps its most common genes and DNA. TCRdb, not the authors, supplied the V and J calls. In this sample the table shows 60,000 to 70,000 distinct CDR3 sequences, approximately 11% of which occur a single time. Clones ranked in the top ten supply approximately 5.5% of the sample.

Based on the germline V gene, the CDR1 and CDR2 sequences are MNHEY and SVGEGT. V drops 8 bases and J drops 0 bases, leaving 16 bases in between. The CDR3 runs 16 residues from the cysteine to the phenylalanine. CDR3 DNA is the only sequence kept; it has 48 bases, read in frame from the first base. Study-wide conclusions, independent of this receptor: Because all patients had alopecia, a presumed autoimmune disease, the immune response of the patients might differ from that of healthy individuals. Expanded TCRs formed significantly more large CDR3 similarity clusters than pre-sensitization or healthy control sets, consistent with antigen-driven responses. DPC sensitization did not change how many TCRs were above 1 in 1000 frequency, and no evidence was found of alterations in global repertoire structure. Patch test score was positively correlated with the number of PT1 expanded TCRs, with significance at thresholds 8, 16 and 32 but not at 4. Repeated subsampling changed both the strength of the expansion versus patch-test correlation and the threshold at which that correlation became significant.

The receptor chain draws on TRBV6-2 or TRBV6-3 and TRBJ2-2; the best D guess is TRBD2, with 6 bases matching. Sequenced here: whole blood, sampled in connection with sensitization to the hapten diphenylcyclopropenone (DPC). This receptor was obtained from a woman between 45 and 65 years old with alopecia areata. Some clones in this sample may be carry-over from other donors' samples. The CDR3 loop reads CASDTLGRTNTGELFF. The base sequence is TGTGCCAGCGACACCCTAGGGAGGACGAACACCGGGGAGCTGTTTTTT.